The 9 T cell receptor beta chains given below trace back to one sample, sequenced in a study of graft-versus-host responses after intestinal transplantation. TCRdb's copy holds only in-frame clones and misses some; the assay was immunoSEQ multiplex PCR. The sample records tens of thousands of clones, 33% being singletons. Investigators plated approximately 200,000 CFSE-labeled responder cells together with approximately 200,000 irradiated stimulator cells labeled with violet dye. This sample comprised alloreactive CD8+ T cells from a mixed lymphocyte reaction culture, obtained before intestinal transplant. This sample's subset: CFSE-low proliferating T cells sorted from roughly 6-day pre-transplant mixed lymphocyte reaction (GvH or HvG direction). These receptors came from a human patient who received an intestinal transplant.

In its sample, this clone was seen a few times. CDR3 bases: TGTGCCAGCAGTGAAGGGCGTAGGTCCTACAATGAGCAGTTCTTC. Protein product: CASSEGRRSYNEQFF. The V and J genes are TRBV2 and TRBJ2-1; no definite D call. V was shortened by 1 base and J by 1 base, with 8 bases between the two germline ends. Germline V gene data show CDR1 as SNHLY and CDR2 as FYNNEI. CDR3 size: 15 residues.

This chain connects TRBV10-2 to TRBJ1-1; D gene ambiguous. This CDR3 has 12 amino acids. The V and J ends lost 5 bases and 11 bases respectively, with 15 bases between them. CDR1 WSHSY and CDR2 SAAADI come from the germline V gene. The CDR3: CASSKRQVDAFF. The CDR3 DNA reads TGCGCCAGCAGTAAGCGTCAGGTGGATGCTTTCTTT.

V is TRBV9 and J is TRBJ2-7; D unresolved. With 4 bases removed from V and 6 bases from J, the gap between germline ends came to 11 bases. Per germline, CDR1 SGDLS and CDR2 YYNGEE. This CDR3 region has 12 residues. CDR3: CASSTSPSEQYF. Written as DNA, the CDR3 is TGTGCCAGCAGCACCTCTCCGTCCGAGCAGTACTTC.

J is TRBJ2-7 and V is TRBV27; the D is unclear. Per the germline V gene, CDR1 is MNHEY and CDR2 is SMNVEV (reference sequence). This CDR3 contains 13 residues. Trimming took off 3 bases at V and 1 base at J, with 7 bases between the two ends. The CDR3 sequence is CASSLTPSYEQYF. The CDR3 bases are TGTGCCAGCAGTTTGACACCTTCCTACGAGCAGTACTTC.

The chain employs TRBV19 and TRBJ2-1; a possible D gene is TRBD2 (6 bases). The V gene lost 6 bases and the J gene lost 3 bases, with 15 bases spanning the gap. The CDR3 has 15 residues. CDR1 LNHDA and CDR2 SQIVND come from the germline V gene (reference sequence). The CDR3: CASSKTASDYNEQFF. CDR3 coding DNA: TGTGCCAGTAGCAAAACAGCTAGCGACTACAATGAGCAGTTCTTC.

This clone showed up just a few times. J is TRBJ1-5 and V is TRBV6-5; D unclear. CDR3 size: 13 residues. V gave up 0 bases and J gave up 6 bases, with 6 bases separating them. Germline V lookup: CDR1 MNHEY, CDR2 SVGAGI. Here the CDR3 reads CASSYSESQPQHF. CDR3 DNA: TGTGCCAGCAGTTACTCGGAAAGTCAGCCCCAGCATTTT.

This clone has more than one count but fewer than ten. The V call is TRBV5-1, the J call TRBJ2-3, with TRBD2 identical over 8 bases. CDR1 is SGHRS, CDR2 YFSETQ, per germline. Germline trimming cut 4 bases from V and 1 base from J; bases unmatched to any gene: 14. The CDR3 has 18 residues. CDR3 coding DNA: TGCGCCAGCAGCGGAACGGGACTAGTAGACGCACGCACAGATACGCAGTATTTT. Translation: CASSGTGLVDARTDTQYF.

This clone was picked up a small number of times. J is TRBJ2-7 and V is TRBV5-5, with TRBD1 matching 7 bases. The CDR3 runs to 13 residues. V was pared by 5 bases and J by 2 bases, with 4 bases of the junction left unmatched. The V gene's germline CDR1 is SGHKS and CDR2 YYEKEE (reference sequence). The CDR3 reads CASRGQFTYEQYF. The CDR3 DNA reads TGTGCCAGCAGGGGACAGTTCACCTACGAGCAGTACTTC.

This clone was counted only a few times. This sequence joins TRBV7-7 and TRBJ2-5; no reliable D call. Trimming took off 1 base at V and 0 bases at J, with 12 bases between the two ends. The CDR3 runs to 16 residues. From germline, CDR1 is SSHAT and CDR2 FNYEAQ (reference sequence). CDR3 nucleotide sequence: TGTGCCAGCAGCTTAGGAGTAGTGCCGTACCAAGAGACCCAGTACTTC. It translates to CASSLGVVPYQETQYF.